Following are 20 T cell receptor beta chains from one sample sequenced in a study of shared clonotypes between healthy human individuals. Assay used: immunoSEQ multiplex PCR; TCRdb lists only in-frame clones, some missing. The profile shows hundreds of thousands of clones, roughly 95% of them singletons. Naive CD8 cells lacked CD45RO, underwent positive selection for CCR7 and left out terminally differentiated effector memory CD45RA+ cells. What was sequenced was naive CD8+ T cells sorted from blood. Receptors were obtained from a woman in her 30s in good health.

This chain links TRBV5-4 with TRBJ2-5, with TRBD2 matching over 13 bases. The J call may be mistaken, given a closer DNA end match to TRBJ2-7. Germline lookup yields CDR1 SGHNT and CDR2 YYREEE (reference sequence). The CDR3 extends over 14 amino acids. CDR3 residues: CASSRGLAGDEQYF. CDR3 sequence (DNA): TGTGCCAGCAGCAGAGGACTAGCGGGAGACGAGCAGTACTTC.

The chain links TRBV9 to TRBJ2-1; D remains ambiguous. From germline, CDR1 is SGDLS and CDR2 YYNGEE. The CDR3 length is 15 residues. V was pared by 0 bases and J by 1 base, with 8 bases between. CDR3 sequence (DNA): TGTGCCAGCAGCGTAGATCAGGTTTCCTACAATGAGCAGTTCTTC. Its protein product is CASSVDQVSYNEQFF.

V and J are TRBV27 and TRBJ2-7; D not certain. Trimming pared 4 bases from V and 3 bases from J, leaving 10 bases between. The CDR3 extends over 13 amino acids. The V gene's germline CDR1 is MNHEY and CDR2 SMNVEV (reference sequence). This CDR3 reads CASSSTGVYEQYF. The CDR3 DNA follows: TGTGCCAGCAGTTCCACCGGTGTCTACGAGCAGTACTTC.

V and J are TRBV2 and TRBJ1-5; D remains unclear. The ends were cut back, 2 bases at V and 4 bases at J, with 12 bases in the middle. This CDR3 spans 15 amino acids. Germline lookup yields CDR1 SNHLY and CDR2 FYNNEI. CDR3 nucleotides: TGTGCCAGCAGTGAATCAATATGGATGAATCAGCCCCAGCATTTT. Its protein product is CASSESIWMNQPQHF.

This chain uses TRBV5-4 with TRBJ2-7, with D maybe TRBD2 (5 bases). Germline values: CDR1 SGHNT, CDR2 YYREEE (reference sequence). The V and J ends lost 4 bases and 1 base respectively, with 12 bases between them. This CDR3 has 14 amino acids. The CDR3 is CASSDTSGSYEQYF. Here the CDR3 DNA reads TGTGCCAGCAGCGATACTAGTGGATCCTACGAGCAGTACTTC.

About this clone itself: This specimen includes other DNA sequences encoding the same CDR3. This rearrangement joins TRBV10-1 to TRBJ2-7; D is undetermined. The V gene lost 0 bases and the J gene lost 1 base, with 4 bases spanning the gap. CDR3 size: 13 residues. Germline V gives CDR1 WNHNN, CDR2 SYGVQD (reference sequence). CDR3 nucleotides: TGCGCCAGCAGTGAGTCGGGATCCTACGAGCAGTACTTC. It specifies CASSESGSYEQYF.

V is TRBV6-5 and J is TRBJ2-1; D might be TRBD2 (5 bases). Deletions cut 3 bases from V and 9 bases from J, with 18 bases between. The CDR3 length is 15 residues. Germline loops: CDR1 MNHEY, CDR2 SVGAGI. CDR3 sequence reads: CASSYNTRGLGEQFF. Here the CDR3 DNA reads TGTGCCAGCAGTTATAATACTAGAGGGTTAGGTGAGCAGTTCTTC.

V is TRBV9 and J is TRBJ2-5; D is perhaps TRBD2 (7 bases). CDR1 and CDR2 from the germline V gene are SGDLS and YYNGEE. The CDR3 is 16 amino acids. V dropped 4 bases and J dropped 5 bases, with 21 bases sitting between them. As DNA, the CDR3 is TGTGCCAGCAGCCCACGGACCGTAGGGGGGGAGGAGACCCAGTACTTC. Amino acids: CASSPRTVGGEETQYF.

The chain recombines TRBV7-7 with TRBJ2-1, with D perhaps matching TRBD2 (6 bases). The CDR3 runs 13 residues. Per germline, CDR1 SSHAT and CDR2 FNYEAQ (reference sequence). With 1 base removed from V and 7 bases from J, the gap between germline ends came to 8 bases. Here the CDR3 reads CASSLVGGNEQFF. DNA of the CDR3: TGTGCCAGCAGCTTAGTTGGAGGGAATGAGCAGTTCTTC.

This chain connects TRBV29-1 to TRBJ2-1, with 11 bases identical to TRBD2. The CDR3 totals 15 residues. V was pared by 5 bases and J by 0 bases, with 3 bases of the junction left unmatched. Per germline, CDR1 SQVTM and CDR2 ANQGSEA. The CDR3 DNA sequence: TGCAGCGTTTTTAGCGGGGGGGACTCCTACAATGAGCAGTTCTTC. Translating it yields CSVFSGGDSYNEQFF.

The V and J genes are TRBV5-8 and TRBJ1-5, with D unclear. The length of the CDR3 is 15 residues. Germline CDR1 reads SGHTS; CDR2 reads YDEGEE. V lost 0 bases, J lost 0 bases, and 7 bases lay in between. The CDR3 DNA is TGTGCCAGCAGCTTGGTTCGGTTTAGCAATCAGCCCCAGCATTTT. This gives the protein CASSLVRFSNQPQHF.

This rearrangement joins TRBV5-4 to TRBJ1-1; maybe TRBD1 (5 bases). V shed 0 bases and J shed 4 bases, with 10 bases lying between them. The CDR3 has 14 amino acids. Germline assignment: CDR1 SGHNT and CDR2 YYREEE (reference sequence). The CDR3 DNA sequence: TGTGCCAGCAGCTTGGCGGCCGGGGGCACTGAAGCTTTCTTT. This gives the protein CASSLAAGGTEAFF.

The CDR3 is CASGDLSEETQYF. DNA of the CDR3: TGTGCCAGCGGAGACCTGTCTGAAGAGACCCAGTACTTC. V usage is TRBV2 and J usage is TRBJ2-5, with unresolved D. Germline CDR1 and CDR2: SNHLY and FYNNEI. Trimming took 8 bases from V and 3 from J, leaving 13 bases between them. The CDR3 spans 13 residues.

The V and J genes are TRBV20-1 and TRBJ1-1; D is unclear. Germline values: CDR1 DFQATT, CDR2 SNEGSKA (reference sequence). V was shortened by 6 bases and J by 1 base, with 6 bases between the two germline ends. The CDR3 length is 11 residues. As DNA, the CDR3 is TGCAGTGCAGATGAGAACACTGAAGCTTTCTTT. Protein sequence: CSADENTEAFF.

The chain links TRBV27 to TRBJ1-2, with TRBD1 as a possible D gene (5 bases). CDR1 and CDR2 from the germline V gene are MNHEY and SMNVEV (reference sequence). CDR3 length: 15 residues. V lost 0 bases, J lost 3 bases, and 11 bases lay in between. CDR3 in amino acids: CASSLSIAGYYGYTF. CDR3 nucleotide sequence: TGTGCCAGCAGTTTATCGATCGCAGGGTACTATGGCTACACCTTC.

The V and J genes are TRBV7-6 and TRBJ2-1; 8 bases are shared with TRBD1. This CDR3 is built from 16 residues. Germline V gives CDR1 SGHVS, CDR2 FNYEAQ. After removal of 3 bases from V and 3 bases from J, the junction contained 7 bases not matched to a gene. The CDR3 region has the DNA TGTGCCAGCAGCTTCCCCGGGACAGGTTTCTACAATGAGCAGTTCTTC. Residues: CASSFPGTGFYNEQFF.

The chain combines TRBV27 with TRBJ1-2; D ambiguous. The CDR3 runs to 14 residues. Trimming shortened V by 8 bases and J by 4 bases, and 17 bases separated the two germline ends. From germline, CDR1 is MNHEY and CDR2 SMNVEV (reference sequence). CDR3 amino acids: CASGNPWSPYGYTF. The CDR3 DNA sequence: TGTGCCAGCGGTAACCCGTGGAGCCCCTATGGCTACACCTTC.

The gene calls are TRBV19 and TRBJ2-7, with D possibly being TRBD1 or TRBD2 (5 bases each). The CDR3 extends over 14 amino acids. CDR1 is LNHDA, CDR2 SQIVND, per germline (reference sequence). Between the trimmed V and J ends, which lost 6 bases and 0 bases, there was a span of 12 bases. The CDR3 is CASSYGTDSYEQYF. The CDR3 DNA follows: TGTGCCAGTAGCTACGGGACGGACTCCTACGAGCAGTACTTC.

The chain is built from TRBV5-1 and TRBJ2-2; D remains ambiguous. The CDR3 extends over 14 amino acids. V was cut by 2 bases and J by 5 bases, with 10 bases left in between. The germline CDR1 and CDR2 sequences are SGHRS and YFSETQ. For the CDR3, the DNA is TGCGCCAGCAGCTTTGCAGTAGGGACCGGGGAGCTGTTTTTT. This translates into CASSFAVGTGELFF.

The chain recombines TRBV15 with TRBJ1-2; D gene uncertain. V was cut by 0 bases and J by 5 bases, with 13 bases left in between. Germline lookup yields CDR1 LNHNV and CDR2 YYDKDF (reference sequence). This CDR3 has 15 amino acids. The CDR3 DNA follows: TGTGCCACCAGCAGAGATCGGTCGGGAGAGTATGGCTACACCTTC. This sequence encodes CATSRDRSGEYGYTF.